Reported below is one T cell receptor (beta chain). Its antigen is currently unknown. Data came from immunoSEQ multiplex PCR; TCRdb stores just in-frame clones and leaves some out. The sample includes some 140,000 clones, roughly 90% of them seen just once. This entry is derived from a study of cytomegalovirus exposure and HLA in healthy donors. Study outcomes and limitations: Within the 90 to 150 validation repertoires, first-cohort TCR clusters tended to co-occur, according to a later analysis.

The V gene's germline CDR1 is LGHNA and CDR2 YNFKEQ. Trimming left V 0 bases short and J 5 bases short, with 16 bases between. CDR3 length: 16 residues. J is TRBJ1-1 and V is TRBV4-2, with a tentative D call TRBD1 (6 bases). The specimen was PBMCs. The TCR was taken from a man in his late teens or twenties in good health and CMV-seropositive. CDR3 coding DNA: TGTGCCAGCAGCCAAGATTCAACAGGGATGTGGACTGAAGCTTTCTTT. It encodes CASSQDSTGMWTEAFF.